This T cell receptor beta chain was documented in a study of a mutant IDH1 vaccine in newly diagnosed glioma. Study summary: In some groups vaccination began 4-6 weeks post-radiotherapy; others received it with temozolomide.

Repertoires were generated with immunoSEQ multiplex PCR, while TCRdb's copy carries only in-frame clones and drops some. Altogether over 50,000 clones are present, roughly 72% being singletons, with the ten largest covering over 4.5%. In regard to this clone: The antigen is not known.

The time point is: week 47, end of study. All doses held 300 ug of mutant IDH1 20-mer peptide, with topical imiquimod. Each donor presented with a new WHO grade 3 or 4 astrocytoma that tested IDH1-mutant and showed ATRX loss. The CDR3 has 14 amino acids. Per germline, CDR1 KGHSH and CDR2 LQKENI. Between the trimmed V and J ends, which lost 1 base and 4 bases, there was a span of 10 bases. Study-wide findings and caveats: Vaccine-induced responses were seen in roughly 93% of patients, spanning several MHC alleles.

This sequence joins TRBV18 and TRBJ2-5; no definite D call. The sequenced sample was PBMCs, obtained from a glioma patient whose treatment included an IDH1 peptide vaccine. The receptor was derived from a woman in her 40s with glioma. Some clones in this sample may be carry-over from other donors' samples. The CDR3 DNA reads TGTGCCAGCTCACCACTGACCTCCCCAGAGACCCAGTACTTC. This encodes CASSPLTSPETQYF.